The 15 T cell receptor beta chains given below trace back to one sample, sequenced in a study of monozygotic twins with inflammatory bowel disease. TCRdb reanalyzed the 5' RACE reads, giving one entry per CDR3 protein sequence and no DNA. The sample has about 93,000 distinct CDR3 sequences. Material: blood. The receptor set was obtained from a human donor with ulcerative colitis or Crohn's disease, or a healthy co-twin of an affected twin (not recorded which).

This chain uses TRBV6-6 with TRBJ1-2. Germline lookup yields CDR1 MNHNY and CDR2 SVGAGI (reference sequence). This CDR3 is built from 12 residues. The CDR3 reads CASVEWGYGYTF.

The chain is built from TRBV5-1 and TRBJ2-5. Germline CDR1 reads SGHRS; CDR2 reads YFSETQ. The CDR3 covers 14 residues. The CDR3 loop reads CASSFPGNQETQYF.

This rearrangement joins TRBV7-2 to TRBJ1-6; TCRdb names TRBD1, which stays unverified in the absence of DNA. Germline V lookup: CDR1 SGHTA, CDR2 FQGNSA. The CDR3 extends over 16 amino acids. This CDR3 reads CASSLRTGGIDSPLHF.

This sequence joins TRBV7-8 and TRBJ2-7; TCRdb gives TRBD1 as the D gene, but with no DNA this cannot be confirmed. Germline lookup yields CDR1 SGHVS and CDR2 FQNEAQ. This CDR3 comprises 14 residues. CDR3 residues: CASSPGVSGYEQYF.

The genes are TRBV5-1 and TRBJ2-7; TCRdb calls TRBD1, which cannot be checked without DNA. Germline loops: CDR1 SGHRS, CDR2 YFSETQ. CDR3 length: 13 residues. CDR3 protein: CASSSNQGVEQYF.

CDR3 sequence: CASGRRYGEAFF. The rearrangement joins TRBV6-5 to TRBJ1-1. CDR3 length equals 12 residues. CDR1 is MNHEY and CDR2 is SVGAGI in the germline V gene.

V usage is TRBV3-1 and J usage is TRBJ2-1; TCRdb proposes TRBD2, but this gene call is untestable without DNA. Germline CDR1 LGHDT, CDR2 YNNKEL (reference sequence). The CDR3 has 15 amino acids. The CDR3 is CASSQVPGLAGGAFF.

This chain links TRBV12-3 or TRBV12-4 with TRBJ1-6; TCRdb proposes TRBD1, but this gene call is untestable without DNA. The CDR3 spans 15 residues. CDR3 amino acids: CASSLDRGGISPLHF.

The chain links TRBV2 to TRBJ1-2; checking the TCRdb D call of TRBD1 is not possible without DNA. The germline V gene has CDR1 SNHLY and CDR2 FYNNEI. This CDR3 is 14 amino acids long. CDR3 protein: CASSESRQGFGYTF.

The chain joins TRBV19 to TRBJ2-4; TCRdb selects TRBD1, and the lack of DNA leaves this call unchecked. This CDR3 is 14 amino acids long. The germline V gene has CDR1 LNHDA and CDR2 SQIVND (reference sequence). CDR3 region: CASSALGPKNIQYF. Together with reference TRBV19 and TRBJ2-4, the CDR3 gives the full variable domain: DGGITQSPKYLFRKEGQNVTLSCEQNLNHDAMYWYRQDPGQGLRLIYYSQIVNDFQKGDIAEGYSVSREKKESFPLTVTSAQKNPTAFYLCASSALGPKNIQYFGAGTRLSVL.

The chain combines TRBV20-1 with TRBJ2-2; lacking DNA, the TRBD2 call made by TCRdb goes unchecked. CDR1 is DFQATT, CDR2 SNEGSKA, per germline (reference sequence). The CDR3 totals 12 residues. CDR3 region: CSATLVAEELFF.

This chain uses TRBV7-9 with TRBJ2-1; with no DNA, the TCRdb D assignment of TRBD1 cannot be verified. Per germline, CDR1 SEHNR and CDR2 FQNEAQ (reference sequence). The CDR3 is made up of 15 amino acids. CDR3 loop: CASSLTGTGSDEQFF.

This chain uses TRBV5-1 with TRBJ1-5; the TRBD1 assignment by TCRdb is unverifiable without DNA. This CDR3 has 16 residues. Germline CDR1 is SGHRS and CDR2 is YFSETQ. The CDR3 loop is CASSPGTGDGNQPQHF. Looking up the rest from reference TRBV5-1 and TRBJ1-5 gives the full variable domain: KAGVTQTPRYLIKTRGQQVTLSCSPISGHRSVSWYQQTPGQGLQFLFEYFSETQRNKGNFPGRFSGRQFSNSRSEMNVSTLELGDSALYLCASSPGTGDGNQPQHFGDGTRLSIL.

V is TRBV6-2 or TRBV6-3 and J is TRBJ1-6. The CDR3 totals 14 residues. CDR1 is MNHEY, CDR2 SVGEGT, per germline. CDR3 residues: CASSYFPWGSPLHF.

The chain has TRBV19 and TRBJ2-1; TCRdb proposes TRBD1, but this gene call is untestable without DNA. This CDR3 is built from 15 residues. The germline V gene has CDR1 LNHDA and CDR2 SQIVND (reference sequence). The chain's CDR3 is CASSIDRGFGDEQFF.